The sequence of this T cell receptor (beta chain) was determined in a study of control samples from healthy donors and cancer patients (dated by TCRdb to about 2020). Receptors were amplified or captured by the immunoSEQ multiplex PCR assay. In TCRdb, the immuneACCESS table is reduced to in-frame sequences with V and J assigned. These tables do not hold every clone; where another copy was compared, an unresolved V gene accounts for under half, and the others remain unexplained. The sample yields 130,000 to 150,000 clones; about 94% were counted once. The leading ten clones occupy 12% to 15% of the sample. About this clone itself: Which antigen it targets is not known. No quality values exist for individual bases; no much larger clone is one base distant.

The CDR3 measures 15 amino acids from cysteine to phenylalanine. The only DNA kept is the CDR3, 45 bases in frame from the first base. From a lookup of the germline V gene, CDR1 and CDR2 are SNHLY and FYNNEI. The V end gives up 6 bases and the J end 1 base, leaving 5 bases in the junction not matched to a gene. Sequencing used PBMCs. The TCR comes from a man in his 60s with colorectal cancer. The sequence is built from TRBV2 and TRBJ1-1, and 10 bases in between align with TRBD1. The CDR3 loop reads CASRPRTGGNTEAFF. Read as DNA, the sequence is TGTGCCAGCAGGCCTCGGACAGGGGGGAACACTGAAGCTTTCTTT.